This TCR beta chain was obtained from a study of shared clonotypes between healthy human individuals. Assay: immunoSEQ multiplex PCR; the TCRdb copy retains only in-frame clones and omits some. The table includes 550,000 to 850,000 clones, about 74% detected once. Looked up from germline, CDR1 is SGHNT and CDR2 is YYREEE (reference sequence). Unmatched junction bases numbered 25, after V lost 4 bases and J lost 12 bases. CDR3 length: 18 residues. This clone was detected only once. The V call is TRBV5-4, the J call TRBJ2-1; 7 positions agree with TRBD2. This receptor was obtained from a woman aged 30 to 39 in good health. The sequenced material came from memory CD4+ T cells sorted from blood. This sample's subset: CD45RA-negative fraction. CDR3 bases: TGTGCCAGCAGCCCACATGGGGGAGGGACCAGACCCAATCAATGGCAGTTCTTC. This translates into CASSPHGGGTRPNQWQFF.